What follows are 2 T cell receptor beta chains derived from one specimen sequenced in a study of cytomegalovirus exposure and HLA in healthy donors. The PCR employed 60 Vbeta primers together with 13 Jbeta primers. The repertoire was sequenced with immunoSEQ multiplex PCR; TCRdb's copy has only in-frame clones and lacks some. Counted here are 100,000 to 150,000 clones, 77% occurring once; the ten biggest clones make up about 6%. Input material: PBMCs. The source is a man aged 18 to 29 in good health and CMV-seropositive.

This clone was counted between two and nine times. The V call is TRBV7-3, the J call TRBJ2-1; maybe TRBD2 (5 bases). This CDR3 has 15 residues. In germline, CDR1 is SGHTA, CDR2 FQGTGA. V was trimmed by 1 base and J by 7 bases, leaving 14 bases between them. CDR3: CASSLMGLAGNEQFF. The CDR3 DNA follows: TGTGCCAGCAGCTTAATGGGTCTAGCTGGGAATGAGCAGTTCTTC.

The V gene is TRBV13, the J gene TRBJ2-1; 7 positions match TRBD2. The CDR3 extends over 17 amino acids. The J segment lost 8 bases and the V segment lost 0 bases, leaving 13 bases of the junction unmatched. Germline V gene data show CDR1 as PRHDT and CDR2 as FYEKMQ (reference sequence). The chain's CDR3 is CASSLGLLWTSDYEQFF. CDR3 coding DNA: TGTGCCAGCAGCTTAGGCCTACTTTGGACTAGTGATTATGAGCAGTTCTTC.